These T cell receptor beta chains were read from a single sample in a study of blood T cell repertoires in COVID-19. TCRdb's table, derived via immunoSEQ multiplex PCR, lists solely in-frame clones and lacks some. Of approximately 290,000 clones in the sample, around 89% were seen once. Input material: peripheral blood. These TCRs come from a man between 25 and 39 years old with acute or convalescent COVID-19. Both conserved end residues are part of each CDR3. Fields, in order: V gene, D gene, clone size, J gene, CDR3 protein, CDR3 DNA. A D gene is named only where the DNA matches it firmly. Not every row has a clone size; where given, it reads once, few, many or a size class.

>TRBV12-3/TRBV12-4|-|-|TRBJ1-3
CASRPAGGNTIYF
TGTGCCAGCAGACCGGCTGGGGGGAACACCATATATTTT
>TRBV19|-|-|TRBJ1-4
CASMGGSEKLFF
TGTGCCAGTATGGGGGGAAGTGAAAAACTGTTTTTT
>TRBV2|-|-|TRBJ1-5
CASRAGENQPQHF
TGTGCCAGCAGGGCAGGTGAGAATCAGCCCCAGCATTTT
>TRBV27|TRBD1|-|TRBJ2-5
CASSPRDRGRGETQYF
TGTGCCAGCAGTCCAAGGGACAGGGGGCGCGGTGAGACCCAGTACTTC
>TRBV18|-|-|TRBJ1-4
CASSPVAGQMNEKLFF
TGTGCCAGCTCACCCGTCGCAGGACAGATGAATGAAAAACTGTTTTTT
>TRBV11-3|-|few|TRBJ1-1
CASSLDTRNTEAFF
TGTGCCAGCAGCCTTGACACCCGGAACACTGAAGCTTTCTTT
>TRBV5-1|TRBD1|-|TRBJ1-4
CASSRGTGGDNEKLFF
TGCGCCAGCAGCCGCGGGACAGGGGGCGATAATGAAAAACTGTTTTTT
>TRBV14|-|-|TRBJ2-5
CASSQGYLTRYQETQYF
TGTGCCAGCAGCCAAGGTTACCTGACACGATACCAAGAGACCCAGTACTTC
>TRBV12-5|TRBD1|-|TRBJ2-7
CASGLSTGQGFYEQYF
TGTGCTAGTGGTTTGTCAACGGGACAGGGATTCTACGAGCAGTACTTC
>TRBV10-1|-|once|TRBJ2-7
CASSSSDFQRAYEQYF
TGCGCCAGCAGTTCCAGTGATTTTCAGCGTGCCTACGAGCAGTACTTC
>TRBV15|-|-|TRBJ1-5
CATSRGPDTGMSAQHF
TGTGCCACCAGCAGAGGACCCGACACGGGAATGTCGGCCCAGCATTTT
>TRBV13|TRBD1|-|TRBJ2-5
CASSSKGATALQETQYF
TGTGCCAGCAGTTCGAAGGGGGCCACGGCCCTCCAAGAGACCCAGTACTTC
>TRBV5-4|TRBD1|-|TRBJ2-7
CATMTGTGYEQYF
TGTGCCACTATGACAGGGACCGGTTACGAGCAGTACTTC